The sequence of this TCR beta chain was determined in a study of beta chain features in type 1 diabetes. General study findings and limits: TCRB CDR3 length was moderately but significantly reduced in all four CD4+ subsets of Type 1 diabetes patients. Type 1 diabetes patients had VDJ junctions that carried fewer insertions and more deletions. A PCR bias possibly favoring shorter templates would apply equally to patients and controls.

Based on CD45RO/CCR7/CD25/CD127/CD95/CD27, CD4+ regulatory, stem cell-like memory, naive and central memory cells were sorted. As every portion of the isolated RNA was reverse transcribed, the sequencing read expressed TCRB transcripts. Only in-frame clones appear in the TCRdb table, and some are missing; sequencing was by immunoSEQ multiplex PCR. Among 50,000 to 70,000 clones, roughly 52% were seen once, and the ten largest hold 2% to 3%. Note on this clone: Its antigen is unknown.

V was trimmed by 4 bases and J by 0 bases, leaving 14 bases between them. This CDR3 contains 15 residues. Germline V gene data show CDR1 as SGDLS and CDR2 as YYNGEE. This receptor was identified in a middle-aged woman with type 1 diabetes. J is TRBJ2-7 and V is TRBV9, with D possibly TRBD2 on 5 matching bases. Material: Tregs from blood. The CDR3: CASSPRDYSSYEQYF. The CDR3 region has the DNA TGTGCCAGCAGCCCTCGAGACTACAGCTCCTACGAGCAGTACTTC. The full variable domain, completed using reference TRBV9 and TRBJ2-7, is DSGVTQTPKHLITATGQRVTLRCSPRSGDLSVYWYQQSLDQGLQFLIQYYNGEERAKGNILERFSAQQFPDLHSELNLSSLELGDSALYFCASSPRDYSSYEQYFGPGTRLTVT.